The 30 T cell receptor beta chains reported below all come from one sample, sequenced in a study of human T cells and chemical hapten exposure. Time point described: patch test 1, 2 weeks after DPC sensitization. As to treatment: therapeutic diphenylcyclopropenone sensitization with weekly scalp DPC. TCRdb reprocessed the RACE reads via MiXCR and lists one record per CDR3 protein. The sample consists of fewer than 500,000 distinct CDR3 sequences, approximately 4.4% of them appearing once. Sequencing was performed on whole blood, taken in connection with sensitization to the hapten diphenylcyclopropenone (DPC). These receptors were collected from a woman between 45 and 60 years old with alopecia areata. Some clones in this sample may be carry-over from other donors' samples.

This clonotype was counted ten times or more. This chain links TRBV6-5 with TRBJ2-2; TRBD1 is a possible D gene (6 bases). Trimming took off 0 bases at V and 3 bases at J, with 8 bases between the two ends. The CDR3 length is 15 residues. CDR1 and CDR2 (germline): MNHEY, SVGAGI. CDR3 coding DNA: TGTGCCAGCAGTTACTCGCAGGGGTACACCGGGGAGCTGTTTTTT. This sequence encodes CASSYSQGYTGELFF.

This clonotype was counted only a few times. The chain joins TRBV5-1 to TRBJ2-7; tentatively, D is TRBD2 (6 bases). The germline gives CDR1 SGHRS, CDR2 YFSETQ. With 3 bases removed from V and 3 bases from J, the gap between germline ends came to 16 bases. The CDR3 extends over 15 amino acids. The CDR3 region has the DNA TGCGCCAGCAGCTCAACTAGCTCCGGTCACTACGAGCAGTACTTC. It translates to CASSSTSSGHYEQYF.

This clonotype was observed at least ten times. DNA of the CDR3: TGTGCCACCTCGGGACTAGCTGCCACAGATACGCAGTATTTT. Its protein is CATSGLAATDTQYF. This rearrangement joins TRBV2 to TRBJ2-3; 9 bases map to TRBD2. Losses at the gene ends were 10 bases for V and 2 bases for J; bases not matched to a gene: 7. Germline CDR1 reads SNHLY; CDR2 reads FYNNEI. The CDR3 covers 14 residues.

This clonotype appeared many times. The V gene is TRBV5-6, the J gene TRBJ2-3; 8 positions agree with TRBD2. Per germline, CDR1 SGHDT and CDR2 YYEEEE. The CDR3 is 16 residues long. J lost 0 bases, V lost 4 bases, and 7 bases had no gene match. CDR3 coding DNA: TGTGCCAGCAGCCGGTTAGGCGGGGGGAGCACAGATACGCAGTATTTT. Translating it yields CASSRLGGGSTDTQYF.

The CDR3 region has the DNA TGCGCCAGCGGGTTCACCGGGGAGCTGTTTTTT. It codes for CASGFTGELFF. The chain uses TRBV10-1 and TRBJ2-2; D gene ambiguous. This CDR3 has 11 residues. Germline V CDR1 and CDR2: WNHNN, SYGVQD (reference sequence). Trimming removed 8 bases from V and 4 bases from J, with 5 bases in between.

This clonotype was recorded many times. The chain joins TRBV10-3 to TRBJ2-1, with D perhaps TRBD1 or TRBD2 (6 bases each). V lost 4 bases to trimming and J lost 7 bases, with 14 bases between them. CDR1 ENHRY and CDR2 SYGVKD come from the germline V gene. This CDR3 is built from 14 residues. The CDR3 loop is CAISVGRGGNEQFF. The CDR3 DNA is TGTGCCATCAGTGTAGGCAGGGGAGGAAATGAGCAGTTCTTC.

There are many counts of this clonotype. This CDR3 is CASSAADLAGELFF. DNA of the CDR3: TGTGCCAGCAGCGCAGCCGACTTGGCCGGGGAGCTGTTTTTT. The chain has TRBV9 and TRBJ2-2; D remains unclear. CDR3 length: 14 amino acids. V was clipped by 3 bases and J by 6 bases, with 12 bases between them. From germline, CDR1 is SGDLS and CDR2 YYNGEE.

The chain links TRBV6-2 or TRBV6-3 to TRBJ2-3, with 8 bases identical to TRBD1. From germline, CDR1 is MNHEY and CDR2 SVGEGT. CDR3 length: 18 amino acids. V shed 0 bases, J shed 6 bases, and the junction held 14 bases outside the gene matches. The CDR3 reads CASSYSIPGTGWGDTQYF. In nucleotides, the CDR3 is TGTGCCAGCAGTTACTCGATCCCCGGGACAGGATGGGGCGATACGCAGTATTTT.

A word on this clonotype: Without the conserved terminal phenylalanine or tryptophan, this CDR3 likely stems from a read error. The chain combines TRBV5-6 with TRBJ1-5; D gene ambiguous. Between the trimmed V and J ends, which lost 0 bases and 0 bases, there was a span of 10 bases. This CDR3 has 16 residues. Per the germline V gene, CDR1 is SGHDT and CDR2 is YYEEEE. The CDR3 reads CASSLGYSNSNQPQHL. The CDR3 region has the DNA TGTGCCAGCAGCTTGGGGTACTCGAATAGCAATCAGCCCCAGCATCTT.

A few counts support this clonotype. CDR3 coding DNA: TGTGCCAGCAGCGAACCGGGACAGACGAGCTCCTACAATGAGCAGTTCTTC. This gives the protein CASSEPGQTSSYNEQFF. This chain connects TRBV7-9 to TRBJ2-1; 7 bases match TRBD1. Unmatched junction bases numbered 10, after V lost 5 bases and J lost 0 bases. The CDR3 is made up of 17 amino acids. The germline gives CDR1 SEHNR, CDR2 FQNEAQ (reference sequence).

There are many counts of this clonotype. The V call is TRBV29-1, the J call TRBJ2-1; the D is unclear. V was shortened by 7 bases and J by 8 bases, with 15 bases between the two germline ends. Germline V lookup: CDR1 SQVTM, CDR2 ANQGSEA. There are 12 residues in the CDR3. The CDR3 loop reads CSGSYRSYEQFF. The DNA of the CDR3 is TGCAGCGGCTCTTATCGGAGTTATGAGCAGTTCTTC.

This clonotype was counted between two and nine times. The rearrangement links TRBV30 to TRBJ2-7, with D tentatively TRBD2 (5 bases). The CDR3 has 11 amino acids. Trimming stripped 5 bases from V and 4 bases from J, with 9 bases between. In germline, CDR1 is GTSNPN, CDR2 SVGIG (reference sequence). CDR3 loop: CAWVRGYEQYF. CDR3 nucleotide sequence: TGTGCCTGGGTTCGGGGATACGAGCAGTACTTC.

This clonotype was detected ten times or more. The chain combines TRBV7-9 with TRBJ2-5; maybe TRBD1 (6 bases). Trimming took off 1 base at V and 0 bases at J, with 9 bases between the two ends. This CDR3 comprises 15 residues. The germline gives CDR1 SEHNR, CDR2 FQNEAQ (reference sequence). CDR3 in amino acids: CASSLVTGYQETQYF. In DNA, the CDR3 is TGTGCCAGCAGCTTAGTAACAGGGTACCAAGAGACCCAGTACTTC.

The sample holds many counts of this clonotype. The chain couples TRBV6-1 to TRBJ1-1; D uncertain. The CDR3 is 13 residues long. The germline V gene has CDR1 MNHNS and CDR2 SASEGT. V lost 7 bases, J lost 0 bases, and 9 bases lay in between. The CDR3, as DNA: TGTGCCAGCATCCCTGCCCTGAACACTGAAGCTTTCTTT. It translates to CASIPALNTEAFF.

This clonotype turned up a few times. The chain employs TRBV6-2 or TRBV6-3 and TRBJ1-5; 7 bases line up with TRBD1. V shed 7 bases, J shed 1 base, and the junction held 4 bases outside the gene matches. Germline V CDR1 and CDR2: MNHEY, SVGEGT. The CDR3 has 14 residues. The CDR3 coding sequence is TGTGCCAGCATCCAGGGGGGAAGCAATCAGCCCCAGCATTTT. Protein sequence: CASIQGGSNQPQHF.

There are many counts of this clonotype. The chain is built from TRBV6-5 and TRBJ2-3; D gene uncertain. The CDR3 spans 13 residues. Trimming took 3 bases from V and 6 from J, leaving 10 bases between them. Germline values: CDR1 MNHEY, CDR2 SVGAGI. DNA of the CDR3: TGTGCCAGCAGTTATAACAATGTGGATACGCAGTATTTT. This encodes CASSYNNVDTQYF.

This clonotype came up many times. The chain recombines TRBV10-3 with TRBJ2-7; no reliable D call. Deletions cut 2 bases from V and 1 base from J, with 3 bases between. The CDR3 extends over 12 amino acids. CDR1 and CDR2 (germline): ENHRY, SYGVKD. The CDR3, as DNA: TGTGCCATCAGTGAGGGTTCCTACGAGCAGTACTTC. This encodes CAISEGSYEQYF.

There are many counts of this clonotype. V usage is TRBV25-1 and J usage is TRBJ2-3, with D unresolved. With 4 bases removed from V and 3 bases from J, the gap between germline ends came to 11 bases. Per the germline V gene, CDR1 is MGHDK and CDR2 is SYGVNS. The CDR3 runs 14 residues. The DNA for the CDR3 is TGTGCCAGCAGTGGCCTCTGGCAGACAGATACGCAGTATTTT. It codes for CASSGLWQTDTQYF.

This clonotype was seen ten or more times. This rearrangement joins TRBV5-6 to TRBJ2-5; 7 bases align to TRBD2. In germline, CDR1 is SGHDT, CDR2 YYEEEE. V was clipped by 4 bases and J by 0 bases; unmatched bases: 9. The CDR3 extends over 16 amino acids. This CDR3 reads CASSTGLGEYQETQYF. CDR3 DNA sequence: TGTGCCAGCAGCACCGGACTAGGAGAGTACCAAGAGACCCAGTACTTC.

A note on this clonotype: A read error is possible here, since a much larger clone lies one base away. The rearrangement uses TRBV10-3 and TRBJ2-2; possible D gene TRBD1, 6 bases. V gave up 10 bases and J gave up 9 bases, with 21 bases separating them. CDR1 ENHRY and CDR2 SYGVKD come from the germline V gene. This CDR3 has 14 amino acids. This chain's CDR3 is CATRKDTRDRELFF. CDR3 DNA sequence: TGTGCCACCCGGAAGGATACCCGGGACAGGGAGCTGTTTTTT.

This clonotype was seen ten or more times. The V call is TRBV4-1, the J call TRBJ2-7; weak D call: TRBD2 (5 bases). The ends were cut back, 0 bases at V and 4 bases at J, with 10 bases in the middle. The CDR3 runs 14 residues. Per the germline V gene, CDR1 is MGHRA and CDR2 is YSYEKL. CDR3: CASSQDVGVYEQYF. CDR3 in DNA: TGCGCCAGCAGCCAAGATGTCGGGGTTTACGAGCAGTACTTC.

This rearrangement joins TRBV27 to TRBJ2-3; possibly TRBD2 for D (6 bases). The CDR3 runs 17 residues. The germline V gene has CDR1 MNHEY and CDR2 SMNVEV (reference sequence). V shed 6 bases and J shed 0 bases, with 19 bases lying between them. CDR3 in DNA: TGTGCCAGCAGACGGGAAGGGCGGGGATCTAGCACAGATACGCAGTATTTT. Protein: CASRREGRGSSTDTQYF.

The chain employs TRBV6-1 and TRBJ2-1; TRBD2 agrees at 8 bases. This CDR3 is 16 amino acids long. After removal of 7 bases from V and 3 bases from J, the junction contained 11 bases not matched to a gene. Germline V gives CDR1 MNHNS, CDR2 SASEGT. The chain's CDR3 is CASTFLGAGVYNEQFF. CDR3 nucleotide sequence: TGTGCCAGCACCTTCCTAGGAGCGGGGGTCTACAATGAGCAGTTCTTC.

The chain is built from TRBV5-1 and TRBJ2-7; TRBD1 aligns across 8 bases. Unmatched junction bases numbered 8, after V lost 6 bases and J lost 6 bases. The CDR3 covers 13 residues. The germline V gene encodes CDR1 SGHRS and CDR2 YFSETQ. The CDR3 loop is CASTPTGVGEQYF. As DNA, the CDR3 is TGCGCCAGCACTCCGACAGGGGTAGGCGAGCAGTACTTC. The full variable domain, in which reference TRBV5-1 and TRBJ2-7 provide the parts outside the CDR3, is KAGVTQTPRYLIKTRGQQVTLSCSPISGHRSVSWYQQTPGQGLQFLFEYFSETQRNKGNFPGRFSGRQFSNSRSEMNVSTLELGDSALYLCASTPTGVGEQYFGPGTRLTVT.

At least ten counts were recorded for this clonotype. The gene calls are TRBV11-2 and TRBJ2-3; 7 bases fit TRBD2. This CDR3 is 15 amino acids long. With 1 base clipped from V and 2 bases from J, the junction kept 3 bases outside the gene matches. Germline V gene data show CDR1 as SGHAT and CDR2 as FQNNGV. The CDR3 reads CASSLGLADTDTQYF. For the CDR3, the DNA is TGTGCCAGCAGCTTAGGCCTAGCGGACACAGATACGCAGTATTTT.

In this sample, this clonotype turned up a few times. The chain couples TRBV13 to TRBJ2-5; 13 nucleotides line up with TRBD2. The CDR3 loop spans 17 amino acids. Unmatched junction bases numbered 8, after V lost 5 bases and J lost 2 bases. CDR1 is PRHDT and CDR2 is FYEKMQ in the germline V gene (reference sequence). The CDR3 DNA sequence: TGTGCCAGCAGCCACAACCCGGGACTAGCGGGGCAAGAGACCCAGTACTTC. It yields the protein CASSHNPGLAGQETQYF.

A remark on this clonotype: A much larger clone is a single base away; this may be a read error. The chain is built from TRBV7-6 and TRBJ2-1; D may be TRBD1 (7 bases). Germline CDR1 reads SGHVS; CDR2 reads FNYEAQ. This CDR3 has 15 residues. The CDR3 nucleotides are TGTGCCAGCAGCCCCTTAGGCAGGGGGGACAAAGAGCAGTTCTTC. This encodes CASSPLGRGDKEQFF. The full variable domain, in which reference TRBV7-6 and TRBJ2-1 provide the parts outside the CDR3, is GAGVSQSPRYKVTKRGQDVALRCDPISGHVSLYWYRQALGQGPEFLTYFNYEAQQDKSGLPNDRFSAERPEGSISTLTIQRTEQRDSAMYRCASSPLGRGDKEQFFGPGTRLTVL.

This clonotype came up a few times. This sequence joins TRBV20-1 and TRBJ2-3, with D perhaps given as TRBD1 or TRBD2 (6 bases each). V shed 3 bases and J shed 3 bases, with 16 bases lying between them. Germline CDR1 DFQATT, CDR2 SNEGSKA (reference sequence). CDR3 length equals 15 residues. This CDR3 is CSASGPGAGTDTQYF. For the CDR3, the DNA is TGCAGTGCTAGTGGACCGGGGGCAGGGACAGATACGCAGTATTTT.

The chain joins TRBV7-2 to TRBJ2-7; TRBD2 matches at 10 bases. This CDR3 region has 14 residues. V lost 3 bases and J lost 5; bases outside the gene matches: 4. The germline gives CDR1 SGHTA, CDR2 FQGNSA. This chain's CDR3 is CASSLVAGGHEQYF. In DNA, the CDR3 is TGTGCCAGCAGCTTGGTAGCGGGGGGCCACGAGCAGTACTTC. The variable domain in full, completed from reference TRBV7-2 and TRBJ2-7, reads GAGVSQSPSNKVTEKGKDVELRCDPISGHTALYWYRQSLGQGLEFLIYFQGNSAPDKSGLPSDRFSAERTGGSVSTLTIQRTQQEDSAVYLCASSLVAGGHEQYFGPGTRLTVT.

There are many counts of this clonotype. The V call is TRBV20-1, the J call TRBJ2-1; 8 positions match TRBD2. Germline CDR1 DFQATT, CDR2 SNEGSKA (reference sequence). J gave up 0 bases and V 6 bases, and 10 bases lay outside the gene matches. The CDR3 runs to 16 residues. In nucleotides, the CDR3 is TGCAGTGCCCAACCCGGACTAGCCGGCTCCTACAATGAGCAGTTCTTC. Protein: CSAQPGLAGSYNEQFF.